The subject of this entry is one TCR beta chain. Its antigen is currently unknown. The protocol was immunoSEQ multiplex PCR, while the TCRdb copy is restricted to in-frame clones and leaves out a portion. The sample lists roughly 110,000 clones, nearly 90% occurring once. Germline values: CDR1 SGHNT, CDR2 YYREEE (reference sequence). The V end was cut by 2 bases, the J end by 0 bases, with 6 bases between. This CDR3 has 15 residues. The sample is drawn from a study of T cell responses to AZD1222 COVID-19 vaccine. Findings and limits, study-wide: A rise in Spike-specific TCR breadth and depth followed two AZD1222 doses. All repertoire sampling was performed exclusively after the peak T cell response. As reported, nearly half of all spike-specific TCRs target variant regions that are unmutated.

The study pooled second doses at about 4 or about 12 weeks. The sample was peripheral blood, taken 28 days after the second AZD1222 dose. The sequence was collected from an adult who received the AZD1222 COVID-19 vaccine. V usage is TRBV5-4 and J usage is TRBJ1-6; D gene ambiguous. CDR3 DNA: TGTGCCAGCAGCTTCGCCAGCTCCTATAATTCACCCCTCCACTTT. It specifies CASSFASSYNSPLHF.